The 4 T cell receptor beta chains below come from one sample, sequenced in a study of T-cell memory formation after mild COVID-19. TCRdb reanalysed the 5' RACE reads using MiXCR and keeps one entry per CDR3 protein. The data contain hundreds of thousands of distinct CDR3 sequences, 17% of them singletons. The sequencing sample was made of PBMCs or a T cell subset sorted from them (not recorded which). The source is an adult woman who had mild COVID-19 (a few samples of this study predate the infection). Cell type and time point are not known.

The rearrangement uses TRBV20-1 and TRBJ2-1; 9 positions match TRBD2. The CDR3 loop spans 15 amino acids. Germline CDR1 reads DFQATT; CDR2 reads SNEGSKA (reference sequence). The trim removed 4 bases at V and 5 bases at J, leaving 9 bases unmatched. The CDR3 DNA sequence: TGCAGTGCTATGCTACTAGCGGGCGTGCACAATGAGCAGTTCTTC. Its protein product is CSAMLLAGVHNEQFF.

This chain connects TRBV5-1 to TRBJ1-5; D gene uncertain. In germline, CDR1 is SGHRS, CDR2 YFSETQ. CDR3 length: 15 amino acids. Trimming shortened V by 4 bases and J by 1 base, and 12 bases separated the two germline ends. As DNA, the CDR3 is TGCGCCAGCAGCGTGGGCCCTGAGAGCAATCAGCCCCAGCATTTT. Protein: CASSVGPESNQPQHF.

This clonotype was picked up a small number of times. V usage is TRBV12-3 or TRBV12-4 and J usage is TRBJ2-7; D possibly matches TRBD1 or TRBD2 (6 bases each). The CDR3 length is 12 residues. V was shortened by 10 bases and J by 6 bases, with 16 bases between the two germline ends. CDR3 DNA: TGTGCCATCAGCCGGGGGCAATCCGAGCAGTACTTC. Translated: CAISRGQSEQYF.

J is TRBJ1-6 and V is TRBV7-9, with TRBD1 identical over 8 bases. The germline CDR1 and CDR2 sequences are SEHNR and FQNEAQ (reference sequence). This CDR3 region has 20 residues. V dropped 3 bases and J dropped 0; count of bases not matched to a gene: 13. The CDR3 here is CASSLGRTGHSDSYNSPLHF. In DNA form, the CDR3 reads TGTGCCAGCAGCTTGGGTCGGACAGGGCACAGTGACTCCTATAATTCACCCCTCCACTTT.